This TCR beta chain was observed in a study of T cell clonality in common variable immunodeficiency. The study's findings and limits: What drives increased CVID clonality needs T cell subpopulation sequencing. Reportedly, TCR beta sequences from common variable immunodeficiency showed fewer deletions and N-nucleotide insertions.

The data were produced by immunoSEQ multiplex PCR, yet TCRdb's version contains in-frame clones alone and is incomplete. The table lists some 60,000 clones, with no singletons. This CDR3 has 13 amino acids. V shed 2 bases and J shed 7 bases, with 13 bases lying between them. Per the germline V gene, CDR1 is GTSNPN and CDR2 is SVGIG (reference sequence). This clone was picked up many times. The antigen remains unidentified. The CDR3 end lies 3 residues beyond the end of the read and is filled in from the germline J gene. The chain recombines TRBV30 with TRBJ2-3, with D maybe TRBD2 (5 bases). The TCR was taken from a person aged 18 to 70 in good health. The sequenced material came from peripheral blood mononuclear cells. The CDR3 protein is CAWSRLRDNTQYF. The covered CDR3 bases are TGTGCCTGGAGTAGACTACGGGATAATACG.